This passage covers 8 T cell receptor beta chains from one sample sequenced in a study of CD8 T cells in ankylosing spondylitis. TCRdb itself ran the 5' RACE reads through MiXCR, one entry per CDR3 protein. Here the sample spans about 700,000 distinct CDR3 sequences, about 20% being singletons. These receptors' antigens are unknown. Study findings and constraints: A TCR beta motif of roughly 8 highly homologous variants appeared characteristic of ankylosing spondylitis blood.

Sequenced input: blood, either unsorted or a sorted T cell fraction (not recorded which). The receptors were sampled from a male donor with ankylosing spondylitis.

The chain has TRBV5-1 and TRBJ1-2; unclear D gene. The V end lost 1 base, the J end lost 6 bases, and 16 bases lay between the germline ends. CDR3 size: 15 residues. Germline lookup yields CDR1 SGHRS and CDR2 YFSETQ. The DNA of the CDR3 is TGCGCCAGCAGCTTGTGGTCAACGAAGACTGATGGCTACACCTTC. The encoded protein is CASSLWSTKTDGYTF.

The J gene is TRBJ1-1, the V gene TRBV11-3, with TRBD1 as a possible D gene (5 bases). V dropped 5 bases and J dropped 0 bases, with 13 bases sitting between them. Germline CDR1 reads SGHNT; CDR2 reads YENEEA. CDR3 length: 15 residues. CDR3 protein: CASSPESGMNTEAFF. The CDR3 DNA is TGTGCCAGCAGCCCAGAGTCAGGGATGAACACTGAAGCTTTCTTT.

The chain uses TRBV13 and TRBJ1-1, with D perhaps TRBD1 (5 bases). Trimming left V 0 bases short and J 4 bases short, with 24 bases between. This CDR3 has 19 residues. From germline, CDR1 is PRHDT and CDR2 FYEKMQ (reference sequence). The CDR3 spells CASSLGGRQGLKRGTEAFF. CDR3 bases: TGTGCCAGCAGCTTAGGCGGAAGGCAGGGCCTAAAGAGGGGCACTGAAGCTTTCTTT.

DNA of the CDR3: TGCAGCGTACAATTGACAGGGAGTGAGCAGTACTTC. It yields the protein CSVQLTGSEQYF. V usage is TRBV29-1 and J usage is TRBJ2-7, with 7 bases fitting TRBD1. The germline V gene has CDR1 SQVTM and CDR2 ANQGSEA. The CDR3 length is 12 residues. With 6 bases clipped from V and 7 bases from J, the junction kept 9 bases outside the gene matches.

This clonotype was detected only a few times. V usage is TRBV10-3 and J usage is TRBJ2-7; the match to TRBD1 covers 7 bases. The CDR3 totals 15 residues. V dropped 3 bases and J dropped 1; count of bases not matched to a gene: 6. CDR1 is ENHRY and CDR2 is SYGVKD in the germline V gene. This CDR3 reads CAISDGTDLSYEQYF. In nucleotides, the CDR3 is TGTGCCATCAGTGATGGGACAGATCTATCCTACGAGCAGTACTTC.

The chain couples TRBV7-9 to TRBJ2-7, with D possibly being TRBD1 (5 bases). Germline V gives CDR1 SEHNR, CDR2 FQNEAQ (reference sequence). V lost 9 bases to trimming and J lost 3 bases, with 18 bases between them. The CDR3 runs 14 residues. CDR3 sequence (DNA): TGTGCCAGTTCGGACACAACACTAAGCTACGAGCAGTACTTC. Protein product: CASSDTTLSYEQYF.

This clonotype was seen repeatedly, ten times or more. The chain is built from TRBV5-1 and TRBJ2-1, with 10 bases matching TRBD2. Looked up from germline, CDR1 is SGHRS and CDR2 is YFSETQ. The CDR3 has 14 residues. J was trimmed by 12 bases and V by 4 bases; bases with no gene match: 10. The CDR3 is CASSVSTSGPRQFF. The CDR3 coding sequence is TGCGCCAGCAGCGTGTCGACTAGCGGGCCGCGGCAGTTCTTC.

A single count supports this clonotype. This chain joins TRBV4-1 and TRBJ2-7; the D gene could be TRBD1 or TRBD2 (5 bases each). The V end lost 6 bases, the J end lost 2 bases, and 17 bases lay between the germline ends. This CDR3 comprises 15 residues. Per the germline V gene, CDR1 is MGHRA and CDR2 is YSYEKL. CDR3 region: CASSPSGRATYEQYF. The CDR3 coding sequence is TGCGCCAGCAGTCCTTCAGGGCGGGCGACCTACGAGCAGTACTTC.